The next 4 T cell receptor beta chains were all read from a single sample in a study of vaccination effects on CD4 cells after COVID-19. Peptide-pool stimulation followed by sequencing identified expanded antigen-specific CD4+ clonotypes in the ViraFEST assay. CD4+ T cells were isolated after nine to ten days of culture. Of the BNT162b2 and mRNA-1273 vaccines, participants received two doses of one or the other. Which antigens these TCRs recognize remains unknown. TCRdb's table, derived via immunoSEQ multiplex PCR, lists solely in-frame clones and lacks some. Here the sample spans about 32,000 clones, approximately 72% being singletons. The sequencing used CD4+ T cells from PBMCs cultured with HCoV-229E spike peptides, collected after COVID-19 vaccination. The receptor source for this set is a human donor who received a COVID-19 vaccine.

The chain uses TRBV29-1 and TRBJ1-1, with a possible D match to TRBD1 (6 bases). This CDR3 contains 11 residues. Per the germline V gene, CDR1 is SQVTM and CDR2 is ANQGSEA. The V gene lost 6 bases and the J gene lost 10 bases, with 15 bases spanning the gap. DNA for the CDR3: TGCAGCGTAGCAGGGGAGGTCGTAGCTTTCTTT. Translation: CSVAGEVVAFF.

V and J are TRBV28 and TRBJ1-2; a possible D gene is TRBD1 (6 bases). The CDR3 is 13 amino acids. The V gene lost 5 bases and the J gene lost 8 bases, with 15 bases spanning the gap. Germline-derived CDR1 and CDR2 are MDHEN and SYDVKM. CDR3 protein: CASSVTGLEGYTF. The CDR3 nucleotides read TGTGCCAGCAGTGTCACAGGGCTTGAAGGCTACACCTTC.

The chain recombines TRBV27 with TRBJ2-1, with 12 bases lining up with TRBD2. V shed 5 bases and J 8 bases; nucleotides not matched to a gene: 16. Germline CDR1 and CDR2: MNHEY and SMNVEV (reference sequence). This CDR3 is 18 amino acids long. The CDR3 loop is CASSPFGGGLAGRDEQFF. Here the CDR3 DNA reads TGTGCCAGCAGTCCTTTCGGCGGGGGACTAGCGGGCAGAGATGAGCAGTTCTTC.

The chain couples TRBV27 to TRBJ2-7; TRBD2 matches 9 bases. CDR3 size: 16 residues. Germline assignment: CDR1 MNHEY and CDR2 SMNVEV (reference sequence). Germline trimming cut 5 bases from V and 4 bases from J; bases unmatched to any gene: 12. CDR3 in amino acids: CASSPASSGIGYEQYF. In DNA form, the CDR3 reads TGTGCCAGCAGTCCCGCCTCTAGCGGGATTGGGTACGAGCAGTACTTC.